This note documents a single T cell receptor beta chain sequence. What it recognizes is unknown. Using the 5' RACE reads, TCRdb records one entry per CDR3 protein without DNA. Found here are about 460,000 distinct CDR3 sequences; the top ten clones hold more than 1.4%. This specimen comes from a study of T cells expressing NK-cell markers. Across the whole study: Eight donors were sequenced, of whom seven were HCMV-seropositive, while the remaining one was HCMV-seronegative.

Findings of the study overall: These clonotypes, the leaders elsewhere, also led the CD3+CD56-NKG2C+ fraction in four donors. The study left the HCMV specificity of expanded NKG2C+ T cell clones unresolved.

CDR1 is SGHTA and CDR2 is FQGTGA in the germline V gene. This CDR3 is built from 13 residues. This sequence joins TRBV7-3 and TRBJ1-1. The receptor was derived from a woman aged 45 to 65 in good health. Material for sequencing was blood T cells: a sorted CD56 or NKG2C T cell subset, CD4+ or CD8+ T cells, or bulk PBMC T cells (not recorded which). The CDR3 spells CASSLSRSTEAFF. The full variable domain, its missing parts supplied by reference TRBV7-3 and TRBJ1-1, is GAGVSQTPSNKVTEKGKYVELRCDPISGHTALYWYRQSLGQGPEFLIYFQGTGAADDSGLPNDRFFAVRPEGSVSTLKIQRTERGDSAVYLCASSLSRSTEAFFGQGTRLTVV.